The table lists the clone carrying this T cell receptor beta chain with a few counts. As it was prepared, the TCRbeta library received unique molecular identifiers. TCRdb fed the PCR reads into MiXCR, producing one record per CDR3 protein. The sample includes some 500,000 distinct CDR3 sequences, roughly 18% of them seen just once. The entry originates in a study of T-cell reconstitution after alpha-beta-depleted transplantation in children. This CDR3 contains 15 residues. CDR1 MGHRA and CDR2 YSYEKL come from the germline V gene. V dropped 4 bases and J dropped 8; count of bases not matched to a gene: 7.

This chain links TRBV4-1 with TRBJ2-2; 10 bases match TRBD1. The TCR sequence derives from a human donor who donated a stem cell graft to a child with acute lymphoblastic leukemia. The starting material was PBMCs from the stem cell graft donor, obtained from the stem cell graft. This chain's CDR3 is CASSLGQGMGGELFF. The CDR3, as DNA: TGCGCCAGCAGCCTGGGACAGGGGATGGGAGGGGAGCTGTTTTTT.